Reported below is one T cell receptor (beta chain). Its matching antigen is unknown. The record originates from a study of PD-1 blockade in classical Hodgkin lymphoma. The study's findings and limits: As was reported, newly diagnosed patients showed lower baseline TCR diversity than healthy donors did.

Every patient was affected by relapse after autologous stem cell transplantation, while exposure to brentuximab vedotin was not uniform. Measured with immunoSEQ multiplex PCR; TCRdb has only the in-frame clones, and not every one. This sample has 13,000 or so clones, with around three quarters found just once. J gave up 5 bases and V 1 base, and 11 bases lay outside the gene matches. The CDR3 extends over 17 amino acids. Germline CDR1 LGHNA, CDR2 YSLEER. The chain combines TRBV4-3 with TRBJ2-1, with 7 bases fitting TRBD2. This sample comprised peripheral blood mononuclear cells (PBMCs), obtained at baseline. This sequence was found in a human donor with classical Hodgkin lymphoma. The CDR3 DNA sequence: TGCGCCAGCAGCCAAGGGGAACCACTAGCGAGCGACAATGAGCAGTTCTTC. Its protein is CASSQGEPLASDNEQFF.